This T cell receptor (beta chain) was found in a study of blood T cell repertoires in COVID-19. At the level of the study: Italy, Spain and the United States were the sources of the convalescent and acute COVID-19 samples.

The method was immunoSEQ multiplex PCR; TCRdb's version includes in-frame clones alone and lacks a portion of them. Of 200,000 or so clones listed, around 86% were seen once; the top ten hold less than 8%. Unmatched junction bases numbered 6, after V lost 6 bases and J lost 7 bases. The CDR3 loop spans 13 amino acids. CDR1 is SQVTM and CDR2 is ANQGSEA in the germline V gene. This clone was seen just once. Those enrolled, adults aged 18 to 89 years, came from 25 or so US areas. The sample comprised PBMCs or T cells enriched from blood (not recorded which). This receptor was obtained from a man aged 25 to 40 in a cohort exposed to, infected with or recovered from COVID-19 (not recorded which). The V and J genes are TRBV29-1 and TRBJ2-2; 9 nucleotides match TRBD2. The CDR3 here is CSVRTSAGGELFF. For the CDR3, the DNA is TGCAGCGTCCGGACTAGCGCAGGCGGGGAGCTGTTTTTT.